Below, 3 T cell receptor beta chains from the same sample are listed, as sequenced in a study of PD-L1 blockade in urothelial cancer (dated by TCRdb to about 2017). In the paper's terms, the time point label means: pretreatment peripheral blood. Libraries came from the immunoSEQ multiplex PCR assay. The table comes from immuneACCESS by way of TCRdb, which keeps in-frame sequences with V and J called. Part of the clones is missing from these tables; in studies checked, under half for an unresolved V gene and the rest for unknown reasons. The sample table contains approximately 51,000 clones; only one count was recorded for about 86% of them. The top ten hold over 20% of the sample. The sample was PBMCs, taken around atezolizumab (anti-PD-L1) treatment. These receptors originate from a man between 60 and 70 years old with urothelial cancer.

The chain employs TRBV6-1 and TRBJ2-3; D gene uncertain. Trimming cost V 2 bases and J 4 bases, with 7 bases left between them. Germline CDR1 and CDR2: MNHNS and SASEGT. The CDR3 covers 13 residues. The CDR3 DNA sequence: TGTGCCAGCAGTGAACCCCCGTCAGATACGCAGTATTTT. As protein: CASSEPPSDTQYF.

The CDR3 loop reads CASSPRTGGGYGYTF. CDR3 DNA sequence: TGTGCCAGCAGCCCTCGGACAGGGGGCGGCTATGGCTACACCTTC. The chain combines TRBV7-9 with TRBJ1-2, with 11 bases identical to TRBD1. The CDR3 is 15 residues long. V gave up 5 bases and J gave up 4 bases; unmatched junction bases: 6. The V gene's germline CDR1 is SEHNR and CDR2 FQNEAQ (reference sequence).

The chain carries TRBV4-2 and TRBJ1-2; 8 bases map to TRBD1. J was trimmed by 2 bases and V by 4 bases; bases with no gene match: 6. Germline V gives CDR1 LGHNA, CDR2 YNFKEQ. The CDR3 length is 15 residues. The CDR3 DNA sequence: TGTGCCAGCAGCCCCTCCCAGGGGGCGAACTATGGCTACACCTTC. Protein product: CASSPSQGANYGYTF.